Sequencing of this TCR beta chain was carried out in a study of T cell clonality in common variable immunodeficiency. Regarding the study as a whole: Common variable immunodeficiency TCR beta sequences reportedly had fewer deletions and N-nucleotide insertions.

After removal of 0 bases from V and 4 bases from J, the junction contained 1 base not matched to a gene. Looked up from germline, CDR1 is SGHRS and CDR2 is YFSETQ. The CDR3 sequence is 15 residues long. This clone came up many times. Its specificity is not known. The CDR3 end is not reached by the read, which stops 3 residues before it; the germline J gene fills it in. This table comes from immunoSEQ multiplex PCR, and its TCRdb copy is limited to in-frame clones, with some not included. The sample includes around 55,000 clones, none of them occurring once. The TCR comes from a person aged 18-70 years in good health. Input material: peripheral blood mononuclear cells. This chain connects TRBV5-1 to TRBJ2-7; 13 bases agree with TRBD2. The CDR3 reads CASSLGLAGGYEQYF. The CDR3 bases that were read are TGCGCCAGCAGCTTGGGACTAGCGGGGGGATACGAG.